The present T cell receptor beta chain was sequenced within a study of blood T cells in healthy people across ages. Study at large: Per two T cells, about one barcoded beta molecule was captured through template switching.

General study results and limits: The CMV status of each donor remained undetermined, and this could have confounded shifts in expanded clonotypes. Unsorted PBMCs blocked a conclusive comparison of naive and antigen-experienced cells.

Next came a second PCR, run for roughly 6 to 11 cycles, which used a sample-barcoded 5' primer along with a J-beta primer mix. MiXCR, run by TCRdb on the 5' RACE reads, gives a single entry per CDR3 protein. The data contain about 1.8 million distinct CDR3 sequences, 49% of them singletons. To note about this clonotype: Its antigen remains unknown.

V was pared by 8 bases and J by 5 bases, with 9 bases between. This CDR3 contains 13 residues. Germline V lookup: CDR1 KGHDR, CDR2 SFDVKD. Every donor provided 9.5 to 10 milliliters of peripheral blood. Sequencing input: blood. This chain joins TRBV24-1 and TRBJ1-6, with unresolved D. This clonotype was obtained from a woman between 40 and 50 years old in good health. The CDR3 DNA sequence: TGTGCCACCATGGCGGCGGATAATTCACCCCTCCACTTT. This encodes CATMAADNSPLHF.